These 27 T cell receptor beta chains share one sample of origin, sequenced in a study of T cell changes during pregnancy in multiple sclerosis. Here immunoSEQ multiplex PCR was the method, and the copy in TCRdb shows in-frame clones only, minus some. The sample lists more than 80,000 clones, around 90% occurring once. The starting material was peripheral blood, obtained after pregnancy. These receptors all come from a female donor with multiple sclerosis, enrolled in a pregnancy study.

This chain connects TRBV9 to TRBJ2-6; weak D call: TRBD1 (6 bases). The V gene's germline CDR1 is SGDLS and CDR2 YYNGEE. The CDR3 sequence is 17 residues long. Trimming shortened V by 4 bases and J by 3 bases, and 17 bases separated the two germline ends. The CDR3 sequence is CASSPPQGFGGANVLTF. The CDR3 DNA reads TGTGCCAGCAGCCCACCCCAGGGGTTCGGTGGGGCCAACGTCCTGACTTTC.

V is TRBV7-2 and J is TRBJ1-1; TRBD1 might be the D (5 bases). CDR1 and CDR2 (germline): SGHTA, FQGNSA. The CDR3 sequence is 14 residues long. Deletions cut 2 bases from V and 5 bases from J, with 12 bases between. The CDR3 loop is CASSLSGGETEAFF. The CDR3 nucleotides read TGTGCCAGCAGCTTATCCGGGGGAGAAACTGAAGCTTTCTTT.

V usage is TRBV19 and J usage is TRBJ1-1; D remains unclear. Trimming removed 4 bases at V and 1 base at J, with 10 bases between. The CDR3 sequence is 14 residues long. The germline V gene encodes CDR1 LNHDA and CDR2 SQIVND (reference sequence). The CDR3 DNA follows: TGTGCCAGTAGTACCCGACTTGAGAACACTGAAGCTTTCTTT. This translates into CASSTRLENTEAFF.

This chain links TRBV10-3 with TRBJ1-5; TRBD1 matches 9 bases. The germline V gene has CDR1 ENHRY and CDR2 SYGVKD. With 5 bases clipped from V and 4 bases from J, the junction kept 12 bases outside the gene matches. The CDR3 has 17 residues. The CDR3 spells CAISSSAGQGMNQPQHF. The CDR3, as DNA: TGTGCCATCAGTTCCTCGGCAGGACAGGGGATGAATCAGCCCCAGCATTTT.

The chain combines TRBV18 with TRBJ2-3; perhaps TRBD2 as D (5 bases). Trimming pared 0 bases from V and 8 bases from J, leaving 12 bases between. CDR1 is KGHSH, CDR2 LQKENI, per germline. The CDR3 loop spans 14 amino acids. For the CDR3, the DNA is TGTGCCAGCTCACCACCGCAGGTTGCGGGTACGCAGTATTTT. As protein: CASSPPQVAGTQYF.

The J gene is TRBJ2-2, the V gene TRBV9, with TRBD1 matching 8 bases. Germline assignment: CDR1 SGDLS and CDR2 YYNGEE. This CDR3 comprises 15 residues. J gave up 4 bases and V 0 bases, and 2 bases lay outside the gene matches. The CDR3 DNA is TGTGCCAGCAGCGTAGTAACAGGGGGCACCGGGGAGCTGTTTTTT. Its translation is CASSVVTGGTGELFF.

This rearrangement joins TRBV10-3 to TRBJ2-1; 8 bases agree with TRBD1. The germline gives CDR1 ENHRY, CDR2 SYGVKD. Unmatched junction bases numbered 9, after V lost 6 bases and J lost 5 bases. This CDR3 is 15 amino acids long. The DNA for the CDR3 is TGTGCCATCAGCTCCGGACAGGGAGGAAACAATGAGCAGTTCTTC. It is translated as CAISSGQGGNNEQFF.

Written as DNA, the CDR3 is TGTGCCAGCAAATACTGGGGACAGGGTGTTTCAGATACGCAGTATTTT. Residues: CASKYWGQGVSDTQYF. The J gene is TRBJ2-3, the V gene TRBV25-1; 9 nucleotides line up with TRBD1. The germline V gene encodes CDR1 MGHDK and CDR2 SYGVNS. Unmatched junction bases numbered 12, after V lost 7 bases and J lost 4 bases. This CDR3 is 16 amino acids long.

This clone was detected only once. V and J are TRBV12-5 and TRBJ1-2; D unresolved. The CDR3 sequence is 15 residues long. The germline V gene has CDR1 LGHNT and CDR2 FRNRAP. V lost 2 bases to trimming and J lost 8 bases, with 18 bases between them. The chain's CDR3 is CASGLSGLGFGGYTF. CDR3 bases: TGTGCTAGTGGTTTGTCGGGTCTCGGTTTCGGCGGCTACACCTTC.

The chain combines TRBV6-1 with TRBJ1-4; weak D call: TRBD1 (6 bases). The CDR3 runs to 13 residues. Trimming left V 4 bases short and J 8 bases short, with 11 bases between. Germline CDR1 reads MNHNS; CDR2 reads SASEGT. This CDR3 reads CASSVGQPEKLFF. The CDR3 DNA reads as TGTGCCAGCAGTGTCGGACAGCCAGAAAAACTGTTTTTT.

J is TRBJ2-6 and V is TRBV5-4, with 9 bases lining up with TRBD1. Unmatched junction bases numbered 6, after V lost 4 bases and J lost 1 base. Germline assignment: CDR1 SGHNT and CDR2 YYREEE (reference sequence). The CDR3 extends over 17 amino acids. The CDR3 sequence: CASSLDRGWSGANVLTF. CDR3 bases: TGTGCCAGCAGCCTGGACAGGGGCTGGTCTGGGGCCAACGTCCTGACTTTC.

The rearrangement joins TRBV7-3 to TRBJ2-3; 9 bases align to TRBD2. CDR1 and CDR2 from the germline V gene are SGHTA and FQGTGA. This CDR3 comprises 12 residues. The V gene end was trimmed by 5 bases and the J gene end by 10 bases; junction bases not matched to a gene: 4. The CDR3 reads CASSPAGGAQYF. The CDR3 DNA reads TGTGCCAGCAGCCCGGCGGGGGGGGCGCAGTATTTT.

This rearrangement joins TRBV5-1 to TRBJ1-1; weak D call: TRBD1 (6 bases). V lost 4 bases, J lost 3 bases, and 19 bases lay in between. Germline values: CDR1 SGHRS, CDR2 YFSETQ. The CDR3 contains 16 residues. The CDR3 DNA is TGCGCCAGCAGCAAAGGGAGGGGGTCGACCGACACTGAAGCTTTCTTT. Translation gives CASSKGRGSTDTEAFF.

This chain connects TRBV29-1 to TRBJ1-2, with TRBD1 matching over 10 bases. CDR3 length: 13 amino acids. Germline V lookup: CDR1 SQVTM, CDR2 ANQGSEA. Germline trimming cut 6 bases from V and 5 bases from J; bases unmatched to any gene: 6. The CDR3, as DNA: TGCAGCGTGAGGGACAGGGGAAGGTATGGCTACACCTTC. Encoded protein: CSVRDRGRYGYTF.

The gene calls are TRBV9 and TRBJ2-4; 7 bases map to TRBD1. This CDR3 has 14 residues. The ends lost 8 bases at V and 5 bases at J; junction bases unmatched: 10. Germline lookup yields CDR1 SGDLS and CDR2 YYNGEE. The CDR3 DNA is TGTGCCAGTGGGGGTTTTCAGGGGGAAAACATTCAGTACTTC. It specifies CASGGFQGENIQYF.

CDR3 in amino acids: CASSPGGAGGNEQFF. CDR3 coding DNA: TGTGCCAGCAGTCCCGGGGGGGCCGGTGGTAATGAGCAGTTCTTC. V is TRBV6-5 and J is TRBJ2-1, with 8 bases fitting TRBD2. The CDR3 has 15 residues. J was trimmed by 7 bases and V by 5 bases; bases with no gene match: 10. Germline V lookup: CDR1 MNHEY, CDR2 SVGAGI.

V gene TRBV7-3 combines with J gene TRBJ2-2; 8 bases map to TRBD1. V shed 1 base, J shed 3 bases, and the junction held 7 bases outside the gene matches. This CDR3 contains 17 residues. Per the germline V gene, CDR1 is SGHTA and CDR2 is FQGTGA. Here the CDR3 DNA reads TGTGCCAGCAGCTTAAATGGTCGGACAGGGTACACCGGGGAGCTGTTTTTT. Amino acids: CASSLNGRTGYTGELFF.

This chain joins TRBV10-3 and TRBJ1-1; tentative D call: TRBD1 (5 bases). Germline V gene data show CDR1 as ENHRY and CDR2 as SYGVKD. The CDR3 covers 11 residues. The germline V and J ends were trimmed by 4 bases and 11 bases, with 11 bases remaining between them. The CDR3 protein is CAISVQGLAFF. The CDR3 DNA is TGTGCCATCAGTGTGCAGGGACTCGCTTTCTTT.

This clone was recorded only once. The chain links TRBV9 to TRBJ1-2; D ambiguous. CDR1 is SGDLS, CDR2 YYNGEE, per germline. This CDR3 is built from 13 residues. Trimming cost V 0 bases and J 4 bases, with 7 bases left between them. The CDR3, as DNA: TGTGCCAGCAGCGTAGACAGCACCTATGGCTACACCTTC. This translates into CASSVDSTYGYTF.

This chain joins TRBV11-1 and TRBJ2-3; TRBD2 might be the D (5 bases). The CDR3 is made up of 16 amino acids. CDR1 and CDR2 (germline): SGHAT, FQDESV (reference sequence). Trimming cost V 6 bases and J 0 bases, with 16 bases left between them. CDR3 in DNA: TGTGCCAGCAGTTTACCCGGGGATCCTAGCACAGATACGCAGTATTTT. It encodes CASSLPGDPSTDTQYF.

The rearrangement uses TRBV7-2 and TRBJ2-7, with D unclear. V was cut by 5 bases and J by 3 bases, with 11 bases left in between. From germline, CDR1 is SGHTA and CDR2 FQGNSA. This CDR3 region has 13 residues. DNA of the CDR3: TGTGCCAGCAGCCCCAGAACTAACTACGAGCAGTACTTC. It yields the protein CASSPRTNYEQYF. The variable domain in full, with the rest retrieved from reference TRBV7-2 and TRBJ2-7, is GAGVSQSPSNKVTEKGKDVELRCDPISGHTALYWYRQSLGQGLEFLIYFQGNSAPDKSGLPSDRFSAERTGGSVSTLTIQRTQQEDSAVYLCASSPRTNYEQYFGPGTRLTVT.

The rearrangement uses TRBV5-8 and TRBJ2-7, with 9 bases aligning to TRBD1. CDR3 size: 14 residues. V lost 0 bases and J lost 9; bases outside the gene matches: 7. Germline values: CDR1 SGHTS, CDR2 YDEGEE. For the CDR3, the DNA is TGTGCCAGCAGCTTGGGGGGGACAGGGATTTGGCAGTACTTC. It encodes CASSLGGTGIWQYF.

The gene calls are TRBV7-8 and TRBJ1-1; perhaps TRBD1 as D (6 bases). Trimming took 5 bases from V and 2 from J, leaving 18 bases between them. Per germline, CDR1 SGHVS and CDR2 FQNEAQ. The length of the CDR3 is 16 residues. DNA for the CDR3: TGTGCCAGCAGCCTACTCAGACAGGCTACTAACACTGAAGCTTTCTTT. Protein sequence: CASSLLRQATNTEAFF.

The V call is TRBV7-2, the J call TRBJ2-2; D is uncertain. Trimming left V 0 bases short and J 4 bases short, with 6 bases between. CDR1 is SGHTA, CDR2 FQGNSA, per germline. CDR3 length equals 14 residues. CDR3 region: CASSLAAATGELFF. Here the CDR3 DNA reads TGTGCCAGCAGCTTAGCGGCGGCCACCGGGGAGCTGTTTTTT.

V gene TRBV27 combines with J gene TRBJ2-7; 9 bases are a match to TRBD2. CDR3 length: 16 residues. Trimming cost V 8 bases and J 2 bases; bases outside gene matches: 13. Germline values: CDR1 MNHEY, CDR2 SMNVEV (reference sequence). CDR3 bases: TGTGCCAGCCGTTATTTGACTAGCGGAGGGACCTACGAGCAGTACTTC. Translating gives CASRYLTSGGTYEQYF.

The CDR3 coding sequence is TGTGCCAGCAGCTTAGAGAGGTATTCCTACGAGCAGTACTTC. Translation: CASSLERYSYEQYF. The chain links TRBV7-2 to TRBJ2-7, with D uncertain. The CDR3 loop spans 14 amino acids. Germline assignment: CDR1 SGHTA and CDR2 FQGNSA. V was shortened by 1 base and J by 1 base, with 8 bases between the two germline ends.

The chain combines TRBV9 with TRBJ2-7; no reliable D call. The CDR3 has 14 amino acids. Germline V CDR1 and CDR2: SGDLS, YYNGEE. Trimming removed 0 bases at V and 2 bases at J, with 9 bases between. CDR3 DNA sequence: TGTGCCAGCAGCGTAGGTTCCACTCCCTACGAGCAGTACTTC. Translated: CASSVGSTPYEQYF.